This T cell receptor (beta chain) was recorded in a study of T cell repertoires in cytomegalovirus infection. Study in general: Indications came from public TCR beta signatures; they pointed to CMV infection and to a matching HLA type.

This clonotype was picked up many times. Its antigen is unknown. MiXCR, applied by TCRdb to the reads, yields one record per CDR3 protein. The table has 450,000 to 550,000 distinct CDR3 sequences, approximately 15% seen once. With V trimmed by 10 bases and J by 2 bases, 10 bases remained unmatched. The germline V gene has CDR1 SEHNR and CDR2 FQNEAQ (reference sequence). The CDR3 contains 14 residues. Study-wide findings and caveats: The ex vivo response was dominated by HLA-C-restricted CMV-specific TCR beta clonotypes. The cumulative frequency of public TCR beta families identified carriers of CMV plus the relevant HLA.

Specimen: CD8+ T cells from PBMCs. The sequence was collected from a human donor in good health (CMV status not recorded). Some clones in this sample may be carry-over from other donors' samples. The chain links TRBV7-9 to TRBJ1-2, with 7 bases identical to TRBD1. CDR3 region: CAILSLGQNYGYTF. CDR3 DNA: TGTGCCATCCTATCGTTGGGACAGAACTATGGCTACACCTTC.